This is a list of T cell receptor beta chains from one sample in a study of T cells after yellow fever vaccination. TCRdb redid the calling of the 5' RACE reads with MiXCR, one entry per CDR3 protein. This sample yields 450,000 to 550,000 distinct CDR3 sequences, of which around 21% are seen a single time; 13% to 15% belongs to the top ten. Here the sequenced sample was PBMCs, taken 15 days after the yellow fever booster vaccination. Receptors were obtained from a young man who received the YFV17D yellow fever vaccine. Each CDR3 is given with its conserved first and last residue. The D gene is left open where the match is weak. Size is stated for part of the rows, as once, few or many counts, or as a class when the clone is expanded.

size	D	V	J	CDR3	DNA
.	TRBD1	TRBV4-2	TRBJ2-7	CASSQDSQGMTNEQYF	TGTGCCAGCAGCCAAGACTCACAGGGGATGACGAACGAGCAGTACTTC
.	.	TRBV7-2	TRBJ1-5	CASSYRTDQPQHF	TGTGCCAGCAGCTATCGGACGGACCAGCCCCAGCATTTT
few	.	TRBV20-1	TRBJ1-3	CSASRVSGNTIYF	TGCAGTGCTAGTCGGGTCTCTGGAAACACCATATATTTT
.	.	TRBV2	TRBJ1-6	CAGTGTDSPLHF	TGTGCCGGAACAGGGACGGATTCACCCCTCCACTTT
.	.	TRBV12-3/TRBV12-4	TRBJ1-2	CASSDTSAYYGYTF	TGTGCCAGCAGTGATACCTCAGCTTACTATGGCTACACCTTC
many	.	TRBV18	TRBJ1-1	CASSPGTEAFF	TGTGCCAGCAGCCCCGGGACGGAAGCTTTCTTT
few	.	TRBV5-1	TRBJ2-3	CASSLQGNEDTQYF	TGCGCCAGCAGCCTTCAGGGTAATGAAGATACGCAGTATTTT
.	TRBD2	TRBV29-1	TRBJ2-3	CSVEEEAGTSEAASSSTDTQYF	TGCAGCGTTGAAGAGGAAGCCGGGACTAGCGAAGCCGCCTCCTCAAGCACAGATACGCAGTATTTT
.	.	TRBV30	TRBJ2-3	CAWNLLVTDTQYF	TGTGCCTGGAACCTTCTCGTCACAGATACGCAGTATTTT
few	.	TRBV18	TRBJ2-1	CASSPDQGGPHNEQFF	TGTGCCAGCTCACCCGACCAGGGGGGGCCCCACAATGAGCAGTTCTTC
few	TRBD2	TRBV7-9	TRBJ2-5	CASSLGTSGLYQETQYF	TGTGCCAGCAGCTTAGGGACTAGCGGATTGTACCAAGAGACCCAGTACTTC
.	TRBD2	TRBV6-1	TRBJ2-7	CASSPVVAGGRSSYEQYF	TGTGCCAGCAGCCCGGTGGTAGCGGGAGGGAGGAGCTCCTACGAGCAGTACTTC
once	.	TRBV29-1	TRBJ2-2	CSVRDTNTGELFF	TGCAGCGTACGAGACACGAACACCGGGGAGCTGTTTTTT
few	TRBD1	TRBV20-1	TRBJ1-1	CSASRDRGEAFF	TGCAGTGCAAGCCGGGACAGGGGAGAAGCTTTCTTT
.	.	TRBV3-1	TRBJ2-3	CASSQGPLSQYF	TGTGCCAGCAGCCAAGGCCCGTTGTCGCAGTATTTT
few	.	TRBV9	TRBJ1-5	CASSVDQGNNQPQHF	TGTGCCAGCAGCGTAGATCAGGGGAACAATCAGCCCCAGCATTTT
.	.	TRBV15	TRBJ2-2	CATSTVTGELFF	TGTGCCACCAGCACGGTCACCGGGGAGCTCTTTTTT
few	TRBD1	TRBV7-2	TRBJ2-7	CASSPRGTGGAYEQYF	TGTGCCAGCAGCCCCCGTGGGACAGGGGGCGCCTACGAGCAGTACTTC
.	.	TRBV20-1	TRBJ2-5	CSASDEETQYF	TGCAGTGCTTCGGACGAGGAGACCCAGTACTTC
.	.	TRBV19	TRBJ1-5	CASSPGISGPQHF	TGTGCCAGTAGTCCAGGCATCAGTGGGCCCCAGCATTTT
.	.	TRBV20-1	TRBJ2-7	CSARDWGGPELYF	TGCAGTGCTAGAGATTGGGGAGGTCCCGAGCTGTACTTC
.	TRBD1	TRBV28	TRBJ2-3	CASSLGGQGSTDTQYF	TGTGCCAGCAGTTTAGGGGGACAGGGGAGCACAGATACGCAGTATTTT
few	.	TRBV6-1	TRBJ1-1	CASRRAQNTEAFF	TGTGCCAGCAGAAGGGCCCAGAACACTGAAGCTTTCTTT
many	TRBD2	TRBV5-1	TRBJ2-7	CASSRLAGGSYEQYF	TGCGCCAGCAGTAGACTAGCGGGAGGATCCTACGAGCAGTACTTC
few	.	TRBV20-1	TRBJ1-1	CSARLGLNTEAFF	TGCAGTGCTAGGTTGGGGTTGAACACTGAAGCTTTCTTT
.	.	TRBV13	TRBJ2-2	CASSLGGKRSGELFF	TGTGCCAGCAGCTTAGGCGGCAAGCGGTCCGGGGAGCTGTTTTTT
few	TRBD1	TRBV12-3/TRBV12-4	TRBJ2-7	CASRSGGLYEQYF	TGTGCCAGCAGGTCAGGGGGCTTATACGAGCAGTACTTC
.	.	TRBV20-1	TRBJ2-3	CSAGSAGMADTQYF	TGCAGTGCTGGTTCGGCAGGGATGGCAGATACGCAGTATTTT
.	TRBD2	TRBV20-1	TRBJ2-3	CSASPLAGRRMLSTDTQYF	TGCAGTGCTAGCCCCCTAGCGGGACGGCGGATGCTTAGCACAGATACGCAGTATTTT
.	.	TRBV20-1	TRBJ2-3	CSAHVSSTDTQYF	TGCAGTGCTCATGTATCTAGCACAGATACGCAGTATTTT
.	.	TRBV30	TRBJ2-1	CAWSGGGGLNEQFF	TGTGCCTGGAGTGGGGGCGGCGGGCTGAATGAGCAGTTCTTC
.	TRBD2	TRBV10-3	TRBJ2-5	CAISGLAGEETQYF	TGTGCCATCAGTGGGCTAGCGGGAGAGGAGACCCAGTACTTC
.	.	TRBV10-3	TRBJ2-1	CAISEITDEQFF	TGTGCCATCAGTGAGATTACAGATGAGCAGTTCTTC
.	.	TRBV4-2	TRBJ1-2	CASSPAVPGDYGYTF	TGTGCCAGCAGCCCAGCGGTCCCAGGGGACTATGGCTACACCTTC
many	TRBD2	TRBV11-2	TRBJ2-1	CASSLGLAGGISYNEQFF	TGTGCCAGCAGCTTGGGTCTAGCGGGAGGTATCTCCTACAATGAGCAGTTCTTC
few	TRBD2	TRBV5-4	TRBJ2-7	CASSLGTPAGSYEQYF	TGTGCCAGCAGCTTGGGGACTCCAGCGGGGAGCTACGAGCAGTACTTC
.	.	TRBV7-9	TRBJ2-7	CASSPPSKYEQYF	TGTGCCAGCAGCCCTCCGAGTAAGTACGAGCAGTACTTC
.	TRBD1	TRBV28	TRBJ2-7	CASSFGDRAPGEQYF	TGTGCCAGCAGTTTCGGGGACAGGGCCCCCGGCGAGCAGTACTTC
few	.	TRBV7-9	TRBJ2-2	CASSASAVKPGELFF	TGTGCCAGCAGCGCGTCCGCGGTAAAGCCCGGGGAGCTGTTTTTT
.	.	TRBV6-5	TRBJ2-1	CASSYGLHNEQFF	TGTGCCAGCAGTTACGGGCTGCACAATGAGCAGTTCTTC
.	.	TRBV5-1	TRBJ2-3	CASSSLRGGIMDTQYF	TGCGCCAGCAGCTCCCTTAGGGGAGGAATTATGGATACGCAGTATTTT
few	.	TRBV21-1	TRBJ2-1	CASSDLGLAGAEQFF	TGTGCCAGCAGCGACCTCGGGCTAGCGGGAGCTGAGCAGTTCTTC